Below, one T cell receptor beta chain is given with its context. Its antigen target is currently unknown. Base qualities are missing; no much larger clone stands one base away. The sample originates from a study of identical twins (dated by TCRdb to 2015 to 2016). The study in broad terms: The study deep-sequenced TCR alpha and beta repertoires from monozygotic twins, unrelated adults of various ages and cord blood to test whether fetal clonotypes persist. To rule out contamination, replicate twin experiments were performed at different times with different library preparation protocols.

Every donor was a healthy Caucasian. Miltenyi CD45RO+ enrichment and human naive T-cell isolation kits were used to isolate memory (CD45RO+) and naive T cells from PBMC. General study outcomes and caveats: Excess twin sharing in beta out-of-frame sequences was weaker because fewer shared sequences lowered the signal-to-noise ratio. Zero-insertion analyses could be partly confounded by invariant T cells such as MAIT and iNKT, though diverse VJ usage argued against such confounding for most clonotypes. Out-of-frame TCR alpha sharing in monozygotic twins was systematically underestimated by recombination models, whereas sharing between unrelated individuals was in agreement with the recombination models. Because the same donors could not be followed over many years, the conclusions relied on cross-sectional statistical analysis. Compared with coincidental sharing between unrelated individuals, out-of-frame TCR alpha sequences shared between twins showed an excess of sequences with low generation probability. Abundant cord blood beta clonotypes carried fewer insertions; young adult naive repertoires showed a weaker similar trend, while memory repertoires showed none.

CDR3 length: 14 amino acids, cysteine to phenylalanine. The retained sequence is limited to the CDR3, 42 bases, with the frame set at the first base. CDR1 and CDR2 (SEHNR, FQNEAQ) derive from the germline V gene (reference sequence). V sheds 8 bases and J sheds 8 bases, leaving 18 bases between their ends. Libraries were made using 5' RACE. This sample was sequenced with an Illumina HiSeq 2000. Template switching introduced a universal primer binding site; the final cDNA contained a unique molecular identifier, enabling accurate counting of TCR cDNA molecules. Specific primers in the conserved constant-segment region were used to synthesize first-strand cDNA for TCR alpha and beta chains. To control for contamination, every cDNA library carried two barcodes: a SMART-Mk sample barcode plus Illumina barcodes. Two successive PCR steps introduced TruSeq adapter sequences along with Illumina sample barcodes. The TCR alpha and beta cDNA libraries were sequenced on the Illumina HiSeq platform using custom primers. From the authors' description of their analysis: MiGEC processed the raw reads to extract unique molecular identifiers, while MiXCR was used to determine the CDR3 positions. For each individual, recombination models were inferred using an EM algorithm with the repgenHMM and IGoR tools. Shared clonotypes were analyzed with the tcR package in R, and sharing was normalized by the product of cloneset sizes. To study raw recombination without the effects of thymic and clonal selection, out-of-frame nonproductive sequences were analyzed. The public reads were run again by TCRdb, first through fastp at Q25 and then through MiXCR, and only productive beta chains were kept. Duplicate CDR3 protein sequences are folded into a single record with the most common DNA and genes. TCRdb, not the original authors, processed these V and J calls. The sample includes about 240,000 distinct CDR3 sequences, with roughly a tenth observed a single time. 10% of the sample lies in the top ten.

Material for sequencing was memory T cells sorted from blood. The cell subset or site label for this specimen denotes: CD45RO+ enriched T cells. This clonotype was obtained from a man in his forties or fifties in good health. The V and J genes are TRBV7-9 and TRBJ1-4; TRBD1 could be the D gene, as 5 bases match. The nucleotide sequence is TGTGCCAGCGGACTAACGGGGCAAGGCGAAAAACTGTTTTTT. Translated, it reads CASGLTGQGEKLFF.